Each of the 28 T cell receptor beta chains below was sequenced from the same sample in a study of blood T cell repertoires in COVID-19. TCRdb's copy holds only in-frame clones and misses some; the assay was immunoSEQ multiplex PCR. The sample shows about 380,000 clones, more than 70% of them seen only once. Input material: PBMCs or T cells enriched from blood (not recorded which). Source of these receptors: a woman younger than 35 who had recovered from COVID-19.

The CDR3 DNA is TGTGCCAGCAGGGACGATGGGTTTGAGGGTGAAAAACTGTTTTTT. Its protein product is CASRDDGFEGEKLFF. The rearrangement links TRBV6-5 to TRBJ1-4; D uncertain. Germline assignment: CDR1 MNHEY and CDR2 SVGAGI. CDR3 size: 15 residues. Trimming removed 6 bases from V and 7 bases from J, with 18 bases in between.

The gene calls are TRBV6-1 and TRBJ1-1; possibly TRBD1 for D (6 bases). V lost 0 bases and J 4 bases, leaving 18 bases between the germline ends. The germline V gene encodes CDR1 MNHNS and CDR2 SASEGT. The CDR3 runs to 17 residues. The CDR3 is CASSEALWRGGGTEAFF. The CDR3 DNA reads as TGTGCCAGCAGTGAAGCCCTCTGGAGAGGGGGGGGCACTGAAGCTTTCTTT.

V gene TRBV27 combines with J gene TRBJ1-2; 10 nucleotides align to TRBD1. Germline V CDR1 and CDR2: MNHEY, SMNVEV (reference sequence). The V gene end was trimmed by 4 bases and the J gene end by 6 bases; junction bases not matched to a gene: 8. CDR3 size: 15 residues. This CDR3 reads CASSSGQGSLHGYTF. The CDR3 DNA follows: TGTGCCAGCAGTTCGGGACAGGGGTCCTTGCATGGCTACACCTTC.

This sequence joins TRBV19 and TRBJ2-1; the match to TRBD1 covers 7 bases. V lost 9 bases and J lost 12; bases outside the gene matches: 17. The CDR3 contains 14 residues. CDR1 and CDR2 (germline): LNHDA, SQIVND (reference sequence). The CDR3 loop is CASSTGIATAWQFF. DNA for the CDR3: TGTGCCAGCTCGACAGGGATAGCAACGGCCTGGCAGTTCTTC.

CDR3 sequence (DNA): TGTGCCAGCAGTTTACTGAGGGCCATGCCCGGGGAGCTGTTTTTT. The encoded protein is CASSLLRAMPGELFF. This chain joins TRBV27 and TRBJ2-2, with D perhaps TRBD2 (5 bases). Germline V CDR1 and CDR2: MNHEY, SMNVEV (reference sequence). This CDR3 spans 15 amino acids. The ends were cut back, 2 bases at V and 6 bases at J, with 13 bases in the middle.

The chain employs TRBV7-8 and TRBJ2-6, with a weak D call TRBD1 (7 bases). V lost 3 bases to trimming and J lost 4 bases, with 13 bases between them. CDR1 is SGHVS, CDR2 FQNEAQ, per germline. This CDR3 region has 16 residues. CDR3 loop: CASSFTAGQGANVLTF. The CDR3 coding sequence is TGTGCCAGCAGCTTCACCGCGGGACAGGGGGCCAACGTCCTGACTTTC.

The chain couples TRBV28 to TRBJ2-5; 10 bases agree with TRBD1. The germline V gene has CDR1 MDHEN and CDR2 SYDVKM. Trimming cost V 6 bases and J 4 bases; bases outside gene matches: 5. This CDR3 has 14 residues. DNA for the CDR3: TGTGCCAGCAGCCGGACAGGGGGGCGAGAGACCCAGTACTTC. This encodes CASSRTGGRETQYF. Using reference TRBV28 and TRBJ2-5 for the parts outside the CDR3, the full variable domain is DVKVTQSSRYLVKRTGEKVFLECVQDMDHENMFWYRQDPGLGLRLIYFSYDVKMKEKGDIPEGYSVSREKKERFSLILESASTNQTSMYLCASSRTGGRETQYFGPGTRLLVL.

The J gene is TRBJ1-5, the V gene TRBV30; D might be TRBD1 (5 bases). CDR3 length: 18 residues. The germline V gene has CDR1 GTSNPN and CDR2 SVGIG (reference sequence). With 0 bases removed from V and 0 bases from J, the gap between germline ends came to 18 bases. The CDR3 DNA reads TGTGCCTGGAGTGTAGATCGACAGTTTCCTTATAGCAATCAGCCCCAGCATTTT. The encoded protein is CAWSVDRQFPYSNQPQHF.

The genes are TRBV28 and TRBJ1-1; D perhaps matches TRBD1 (6 bases). V was trimmed by 6 bases and J by 5 bases, leaving 10 bases between them. Germline V gene lookup returns CDR1 MDHEN and CDR2 SYDVKM. This CDR3 region has 12 residues. As DNA, the CDR3 is TGTGCCAGCAGACAGGGTCGGACTGAAGCTTTCTTT. Protein product: CASRQGRTEAFF.

This rearrangement joins TRBV19 to TRBJ2-1; weak D call: TRBD1 (5 bases). The germline V and J ends were trimmed by 5 bases and 12 bases, with 11 bases remaining between them. The CDR3 is 11 residues long. Looked up from germline, CDR1 is LNHDA and CDR2 is SQIVND (reference sequence). CDR3 loop: CASSDAQGQFF. The CDR3 DNA reads as TGTGCCAGTAGTGACGCCCAGGGGCAGTTCTTC.

This clone has more than one count but fewer than ten. The V call is TRBV29-1, the J call TRBJ2-1; D is possibly TRBD2 (5 bases). Germline V gene data show CDR1 as SQVTM and CDR2 as ANQGSEA. The CDR3 runs 13 residues. Between the trimmed V and J ends, which lost 4 bases and 5 bases, there was a span of 12 bases. In DNA form, the CDR3 reads TGCAGCGTTGCCCGGGGTGGGCACAATGAGCAGTTCTTC. As protein: CSVARGGHNEQFF.

Notes on this clone: Other nucleotide sequences in the sample specify the same CDR3. This chain uses TRBV9 with TRBJ1-2; possibly TRBD1 for D (5 bases). Deletions cut 0 bases from V and 4 bases from J, with 10 bases between. CDR3 size: 14 residues. Germline CDR1 is SGDLS and CDR2 is YYNGEE. CDR3 protein: CASSVASQGYGYTF. The CDR3 region has the DNA TGTGCCAGCAGCGTAGCTTCCCAGGGCTATGGCTACACCTTC.

The chain carries TRBV4-1 and TRBJ1-6; unclear D gene. Trimming removed 4 bases from V and 8 bases from J, with 18 bases in between. The germline V gene has CDR1 MGHRA and CDR2 YSYEKL. The CDR3 length is 16 residues. The CDR3 DNA reads TGCGCCAGCAGCCCTAGTGGCTTGCCGTTCGATTCACCCCTCCACTTT. The encoded protein is CASSPSGLPFDSPLHF.

This clone was found once. The CDR3 sequence is CAISEGDKYNEQFF. CDR3 sequence (DNA): TGTGCCATCAGTGAGGGGGACAAGTACAATGAGCAGTTCTTC. This chain joins TRBV10-3 and TRBJ2-1, with D possibly matching TRBD1 (6 bases). Germline loops: CDR1 ENHRY, CDR2 SYGVKD. The germline V and J ends were trimmed by 2 bases and 4 bases, with 9 bases remaining between them. CDR3 length: 14 amino acids.

The chain links TRBV11-1 to TRBJ1-2; D remains unclear. The germline V gene encodes CDR1 SGHAT and CDR2 FQDESV (reference sequence). The CDR3 spans 14 residues. Trimming removed 2 bases from V and 3 bases from J, with 10 bases in between. The CDR3 sequence is CASSLSTADYGYTF. The CDR3 DNA reads as TGTGCCAGCAGCTTATCTACAGCGGACTATGGCTACACCTTC.

This clone was seen a few times. The chain links TRBV18 to TRBJ2-1, with 11 nucleotides matching TRBD2. The V and J ends lost 4 bases and 7 bases, in that order; junction bases with no gene match: 6. This CDR3 has 15 amino acids. Germline V gene data show CDR1 as KGHSH and CDR2 as LQKENI. As DNA, the CDR3 is TGTGCCAGCTCACAGCAACTAGCGGGGGCGAATGAGCAGTTCTTC. It specifies CASSQQLAGANEQFF.

This rearrangement joins TRBV10-3 to TRBJ1-1, with 8 bases identical to TRBD1. The V gene end was trimmed by 6 bases and the J gene end by 2 bases; junction bases not matched to a gene: 5. CDR3 length: 14 amino acids. Germline CDR1 reads ENHRY; CDR2 reads SYGVKD. The DNA of the CDR3 is TGTGCCATCAGGGAGGACAGGGCTAACACTGAAGCTTTCTTT. It yields the protein CAIREDRANTEAFF.

The V gene is TRBV30, the J gene TRBJ1-1; D gene unclear. Per germline, CDR1 GTSNPN and CDR2 SVGIG (reference sequence). The V and J ends lost 8 bases and 1 base respectively, with 11 bases between them. The CDR3 is 12 residues long. CDR3: CAQAQANTEAFF. DNA for the CDR3: TGTGCCCAAGCCCAGGCGAACACTGAAGCTTTCTTT.

CDR3: CASTGGSNQPQHF. As DNA, the CDR3 is TGTGCCAGCACTGGAGGGAGCAATCAGCCCCAGCATTTT. V gene TRBV28 combines with J gene TRBJ1-5; no firm D call. Looked up from germline, CDR1 is MDHEN and CDR2 is SYDVKM. The CDR3 consists of 13 residues. The V gene lost 7 bases and the J gene lost 1 base, with 8 bases spanning the gap.

V usage is TRBV5-1 and J usage is TRBJ2-7, with 9 bases identical to TRBD1. Trimming removed 1 base from V and 4 bases from J; junction bases left unmatched: 12. The CDR3 extends over 17 amino acids. CDR1 SGHRS and CDR2 YFSETQ come from the germline V gene. In nucleotides, the CDR3 is TGCGCCAGCAGCTTGTCTTTAGTCCGGACAGGGGATTACGAGCAGTACTTC. It yields the protein CASSLSLVRTGDYEQYF.

The chain couples TRBV7-8 to TRBJ2-7; 8 bases line up with TRBD2. Germline values: CDR1 SGHVS, CDR2 FQNEAQ. The CDR3 spans 15 residues. With 1 base clipped from V and 7 bases from J, the junction kept 9 bases outside the gene matches. The DNA for the CDR3 is TGTGCCAGCAGCTTAGTGGCCGGACTAGCCGGGGAGCAGTACTTC. Translation gives CASSLVAGLAGEQYF.

This rearrangement joins TRBV2 to TRBJ1-5; D is perhaps TRBD1 (6 bases). Germline V lookup: CDR1 SNHLY, CDR2 FYNNEI. This CDR3 has 14 residues. Deletions cut 5 bases from V and 2 bases from J, with 10 bases between. The CDR3 DNA reads TGTGCCAGCAGTCCCCGGACAGGCAATCAGCCCCAGCATTTT. Translating it yields CASSPRTGNQPQHF.

This sequence joins TRBV19 and TRBJ2-3; D not resolved. The V gene's germline CDR1 is LNHDA and CDR2 SQIVND (reference sequence). The CDR3 sequence is 15 residues long. V lost 1 base to trimming and J lost 0 bases, with 8 bases between them. For the CDR3, the DNA is TGTGCCAGTAGTATAGGGGCTGCTAGCACAGATACGCAGTATTTT. Amino acid sequence: CASSIGAASTDTQYF.

The chain links TRBV5-1 to TRBJ2-5, with 7 bases aligning to TRBD1. In germline, CDR1 is SGHRS, CDR2 YFSETQ. Unmatched junction bases numbered 9, after V lost 0 bases and J lost 4 bases. The length of the CDR3 is 16 residues. DNA of the CDR3: TGCGCCAGCAGCTTGGTGGGGCAGGGGGTTGGAGAGACCCAGTACTTC. Its protein product is CASSLVGQGVGETQYF.

This clone appeared once. J is TRBJ1-1 and V is TRBV11-2, with D possibly being TRBD1 (5 bases). This CDR3 is built from 14 residues. CDR1 is SGHAT and CDR2 is FQNNGV in the germline V gene. V lost 0 bases and J 3 bases, leaving 8 bases between the germline ends. CDR3 coding DNA: TGTGCCAGCAGCTTAGATGGAGGGGACACTGAAGCTTTCTTT. This gives the protein CASSLDGGDTEAFF. The complete variable domain, with remaining parts taken from reference TRBV11-2 and TRBJ1-1, reads EAGVAQSPRYKIIEKRQSVAFWCNPISGHATLYWYQQILGQGPKLLIQFQNNGVVDDSQLPKDRFSAERLKGVDSTLKIQPAKLEDSAVYLCASSLDGGDTEAFFGQGTRLTVV.

This chain links TRBV10-2 with TRBJ1-4, with 9 bases identical to TRBD1. After removal of 6 bases from V and 7 bases from J, the junction contained 9 bases not matched to a gene. CDR1 WSHSY and CDR2 SAAADI come from the germline V gene. The CDR3 is 15 residues long. This chain's CDR3 is CASRLSTGGPEKLFF. The DNA for the CDR3 is TGCGCCAGCAGACTATCGACAGGGGGTCCTGAAAAACTGTTTTTT.

A remark on this clone: Additional DNA sequences in this sample encode the identical CDR3. The chain has TRBV19 and TRBJ1-5; D is unclear. Germline CDR1 is LNHDA and CDR2 is SQIVND (reference sequence). The CDR3 is made up of 13 amino acids. Trimming shortened V by 2 bases and J by 2 bases, and 4 bases separated the two germline ends. CDR3 amino acids: CASSITGNQPQHF. In DNA, the CDR3 is TGTGCCAGTAGTATAACTGGCAATCAGCCCCAGCATTTT.

This chain connects TRBV6-4 to TRBJ2-1; the match to TRBD1 covers 7 bases. With 2 bases clipped from V and 6 bases from J, the junction kept 4 bases outside the gene matches. Germline assignment: CDR1 MRHNA and CDR2 SNTAGT. This CDR3 is 14 amino acids long. CDR3 DNA: TGTGCCAGCAGTGACCCCTACAGGGGCAATGAGCAGTTCTTC. Protein sequence: CASSDPYRGNEQFF.